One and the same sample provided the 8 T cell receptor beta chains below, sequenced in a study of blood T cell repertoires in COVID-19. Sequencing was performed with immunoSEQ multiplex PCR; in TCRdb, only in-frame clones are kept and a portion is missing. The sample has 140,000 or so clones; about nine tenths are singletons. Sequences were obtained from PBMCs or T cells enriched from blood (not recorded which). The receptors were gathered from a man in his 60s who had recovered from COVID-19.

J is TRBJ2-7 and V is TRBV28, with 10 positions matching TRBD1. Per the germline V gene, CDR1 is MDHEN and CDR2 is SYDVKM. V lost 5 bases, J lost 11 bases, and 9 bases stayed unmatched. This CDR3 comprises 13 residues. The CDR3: CASSPSPDRGKYF. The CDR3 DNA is TGTGCCAGCAGTCCCTCCCCGGACAGGGGGAAGTACTTC.

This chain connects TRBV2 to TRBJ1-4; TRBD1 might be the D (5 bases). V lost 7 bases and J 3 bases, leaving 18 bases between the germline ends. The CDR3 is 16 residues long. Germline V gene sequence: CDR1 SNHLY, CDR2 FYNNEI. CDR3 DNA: TGTGCCAGCACTCGAGGGCGGGGACGCTCTAATGAAAAACTGTTTTTT. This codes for CASTRGRGRSNEKLFF.

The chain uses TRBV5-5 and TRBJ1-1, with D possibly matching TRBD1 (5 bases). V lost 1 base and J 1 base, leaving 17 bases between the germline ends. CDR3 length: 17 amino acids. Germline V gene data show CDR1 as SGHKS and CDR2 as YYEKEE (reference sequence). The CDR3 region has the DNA TGTGCCAGCAGCTTGCGGGCAGGGAAATTGACGAACACTGAAGCTTTCTTT. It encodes CASSLRAGKLTNTEAFF.

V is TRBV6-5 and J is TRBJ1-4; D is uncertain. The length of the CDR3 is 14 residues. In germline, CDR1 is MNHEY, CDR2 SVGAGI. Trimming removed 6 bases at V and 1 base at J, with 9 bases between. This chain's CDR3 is CASSRIGTNEKLFF. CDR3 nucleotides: TGTGCCAGCAGCCGCATCGGAACTAATGAAAAACTGTTTTTT.

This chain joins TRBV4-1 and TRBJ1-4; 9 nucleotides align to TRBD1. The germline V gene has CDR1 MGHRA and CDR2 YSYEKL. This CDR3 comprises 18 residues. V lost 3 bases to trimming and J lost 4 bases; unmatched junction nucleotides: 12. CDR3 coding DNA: TGCGCCAGCAGCCACCTGGACAGGGGCCGGGATGTTAATGAAAAACTGTTTTTT. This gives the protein CASSHLDRGRDVNEKLFF.

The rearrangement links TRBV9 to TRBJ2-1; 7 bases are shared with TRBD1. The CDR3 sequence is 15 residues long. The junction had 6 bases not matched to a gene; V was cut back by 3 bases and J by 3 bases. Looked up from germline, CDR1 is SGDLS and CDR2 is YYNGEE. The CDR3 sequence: CASSGDRTYYNEQFF. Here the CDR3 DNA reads TGTGCCAGCAGCGGGGACAGAACCTACTACAATGAGCAGTTCTTC.

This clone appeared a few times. For the CDR3, the DNA is TGTGCCAGCAGTGGAGACCCCGGGACAGGGGGCGTAGCTTTCTTT. Amino acids: CASSGDPGTGGVAFF. This chain connects TRBV2 to TRBJ1-1, with 12 bases matching TRBD1. The V and J ends lost 4 bases and 10 bases, in that order; junction bases with no gene match: 10. In germline, CDR1 is SNHLY, CDR2 FYNNEI. The length of the CDR3 is 15 residues.

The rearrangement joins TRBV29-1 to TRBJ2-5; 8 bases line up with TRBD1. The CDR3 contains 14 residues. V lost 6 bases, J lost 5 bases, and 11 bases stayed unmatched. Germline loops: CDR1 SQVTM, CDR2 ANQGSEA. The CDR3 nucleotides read TGCAGCGTGAATACCGGGACAGGCTGGGAGACCCAGTACTTC. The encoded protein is CSVNTGTGWETQYF. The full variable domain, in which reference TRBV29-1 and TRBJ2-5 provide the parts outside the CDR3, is SAVISQKPSRDICQRGTSLTIQCQVDSQVTMMFWYRQQPGQSLTLIATANQGSEATYESGFVIDKFPISRPNLTFSTLTVSNMSPEDSSIYLCSVNTGTGWETQYFGPGTRLLVL.